This T cell receptor (beta chain) comes out of a study of response to subunit inactivated influenza vaccine. This clonotype was detected many times. MiXCR, applied by TCRdb to the RT-PCR reads, yields one record per CDR3 protein. The top ten hold around 13% of the sample, which has more than 400,000 distinct CDR3 sequences, approximately 7.7% seen once. The source was PBMCs from blood, collected less than 25 months after vaccination. The sequence came from a man in his fifties or sixties who received an inactivated influenza vaccine.

In DNA form, the CDR3 reads TGTGCCAGCAGCCTATCCGACAGGAATTCACCCCTCCACTTT. This translates into CASSLSDRNSPLHF. The V call is TRBV3-1, the J call TRBJ1-6; TRBD1 might be the D (6 bases). The CDR3 has 14 residues. Deletions cut 4 bases from V and 7 bases from J, with 11 bases between. Germline V lookup: CDR1 LGHDT, CDR2 YNNKEL (reference sequence).